The rows below give T cell receptor beta chains drawn from one sample of a study of blood T cell repertoires in COVID-19. Clones were read by immunoSEQ multiplex PCR, and TCRdb kept only the in-frame ones, dropping some. The sample holds 200,000 to 300,000 clones, roughly 79% seen once. The sample consisted of peripheral blood. The origin of the receptors is a woman older than 75 with COVID-19, enrolled during active disease. Each CDR3 is given with its conserved first and last residue. The D gene is left open where the match is weak. The size entry is marked missing in some rows and otherwise reads once, few, many or a size class.

few	TRBV6-5	-	TRBJ1-1	TGTGCCAGCAGTCAAACAGTAAACACTGAAGCTTTCTTT	CASSQTVNTEAFF
-	TRBV11-1	-	TRBJ2-5	TGTGCCAGCAGCAAAAAATGGAGGGTAGGAGAGACCCAGTACTTC	CASSKKWRVGETQYF
-	TRBV7-2	TRBD2	TRBJ2-5	TGTGCCAGCAGCCTTAGCGGGAATGGGGAGACCCAGTACTTC	CASSLSGNGETQYF
-	TRBV6-5	-	TRBJ1-2	TGTGCCAGCACTCAAGGGGGTTTCAGCTATAGCTACACCTTC	CASTQGGFSYSYTF
few	TRBV6-1	-	TRBJ1-5	TGTGCCAGCAGTGAATTGGACAAATTGGCGCAGCCCCAGCATTTT	CASSELDKLAQPQHF
-	TRBV9	-	TRBJ1-4	TGTGCCAGCAGCGCTGTAGGAGGTGTCCTTAATGAAAAACTGTTTTTT	CASSAVGGVLNEKLFF
-	TRBV15	TRBD2	TRBJ2-5	TGTGCCACCAGCAGAGATCAAGTCCTAGCGGGGGAGACCCAGTACTTC	CATSRDQVLAGETQYF
-	TRBV5-6	-	TRBJ2-5	TGTGCCAGCAGCCCTGTGGGGGGAGAGACCCAGTACTTC	CASSPVGGETQYF
once	TRBV6-1	-	TRBJ1-1	TGTGCCAGCAGTGAATTAGGAACAGGGTTCTCTGAAGCTTTCTTT	CASSELGTGFSEAFF
-	TRBV7-2	TRBD1	TRBJ2-7	TGTGCCAGCAGCCGTCGACAGGGTGTGCTCTACGAGCAGTACTTC	CASSRRQGVLYEQYF
-	TRBV3-1/TRBV3-2	TRBD1	TRBJ1-2	TGTGCCAGCAGCCTGGGACAGGGTTTAAGGCGTGGCTACACCTTC	CASSLGQGLRRGYTF
-	TRBV4-1	TRBD2	TRBJ2-5	TGCGCCAGCAGCCAAGATCAGGTGGTAGCGGGGGGGAGTTTCCAAGAGACCCAGTACTTC	CASSQDQVVAGGSFQETQYF
-	TRBV6-4	-	TRBJ1-6	TGTGCCAGCAGTGAAATTGGGGGAGGGCCCCTCCACTTT	CASSEIGGGPLHF
once	TRBV28	-	TRBJ1-5	TGTGCCAGCAGTATCCCCGGTGCGGGGGATCAGCCCCAGCATTTT	CASSIPGAGDQPQHF
-	TRBV28	-	TRBJ1-1	TGTGCCAGCAGTTTAAGCGGCGATGAAGCTTTCTTT	CASSLSGDEAFF
-	TRBV9	TRBD2	TRBJ2-1	TGTGCCAGCAGCGGACGACTAGCGGGGGCCAATGAGCAGTTCTTC	CASSGRLAGANEQFF
few	TRBV5-4	TRBD1	TRBJ2-5	TGTGCCAGCAGCTCACAGGGGGCTGAGACCCAGTACTTC	CASSSQGAETQYF
-	TRBV28	TRBD2	TRBJ2-7	TGTGCCAGCAGTTTAGGAGGACTAGAACGCGAGCAGTACTTC	CASSLGGLEREQYF
-	TRBV3-1/TRBV3-2	TRBD2	TRBJ2-1	TGTGCCAGCAGCCAAGTGGGAGCGGGAGGGCCGGTCTTC	CASSQVGAGGPVF
-	TRBV18	-	TRBJ1-2	TGTGCCAGCTCACCACGAACAGGGCGGTATGGCTACACCTTC	CASSPRTGRYGYTF